Included here is one TCR beta chain sequence, with context. This specimen comes from a study of cytomegalovirus exposure and HLA in healthy donors. Both 60 Vbeta primers and 13 Jbeta primers went into the PCR. Data came from immunoSEQ multiplex PCR; TCRdb stores just in-frame clones and leaves some out. This table has 150,000 to 180,000 clones, around three quarters appearing once. This CDR3 is 11 amino acids long. The ends were cut back, 3 bases at V and 4 bases at J, with 3 bases in the middle. Germline V gene sequence: CDR1 MDHEN, CDR2 SYDVKM. This sequence was found in a woman in her thirties or forties in good health and CMV-seronegative. Sequenced sample: PBMCs. This chain joins TRBV28 and TRBJ1-1; D unclear. This CDR3 is CASSFSTEAFF. The CDR3 nucleotides read TGTGCCAGCAGTTTCTCCACTGAAGCTTTCTTT.